The clone carrying this TCR beta chain was detected many times. TCRdb reprocessed the RT-PCR reads with MiXCR, giving one entry per CDR3 protein. The table records about 700,000 distinct CDR3 sequences, around 14% of them present only once. Germline assignment: CDR1 MNHEY and CDR2 SMNVEV (reference sequence). The ends were cut back, 5 bases at V and 0 bases at J, with 11 bases in the middle. CDR3 length: 15 amino acids. This clonotype was obtained from a female donor in good health, serving as a healthy control. The source material was memory CD4+ T cells from blood. The J gene is TRBJ1-3, the V gene TRBV27; D ambiguous. CDR3 loop: CASSQRSSSGNTIYF. Written as DNA, the CDR3 is TGTGCCAGCAGTCAGCGATCGAGCTCTGGAAACACCATATATTTT.